This TCR beta chain was recorded in a study of blood T cells in healthy people across ages. Study summary: For every two T cells, template switching captured about one barcoded beta molecule. Study-wide findings and caveats: Estimates drawn from one million T cells were deemed to understate diversity. More naive CD4+ cells and higher diversity were found in long-lived than in aged donors.

This CDR3 region has 15 residues. Germline V gene data show CDR1 as LGHDT and CDR2 as YNNKEL (reference sequence). A note on this clonotype: As yet, its antigen is unknown. The junction differs from germline at one of its ends, possibly a read error.

Primed by a sample-barcoded 5' primer and a J-beta primer mix, a second PCR proceeded for 7 to 11 cycles. TCRdb used MiXCR to reprocess the 5' RACE reads, holding one entry per CDR3 protein. The profile covers 920,000 or so distinct CDR3 sequences, with 35% to 50% appearing a single time and approximately 20% taken by the ten largest. This receptor was taken from a woman aged 60-70 years in good health. This chain uses TRBV3-1 with TRBJ2-4; D uncertain. The material sequenced was blood. The CDR3, as DNA: TGTACCAGCAGCCAAGACTGGCGATCAACCTCGGAGCAGTACTTC. It codes for CTSSQDWRSTSEQYF.